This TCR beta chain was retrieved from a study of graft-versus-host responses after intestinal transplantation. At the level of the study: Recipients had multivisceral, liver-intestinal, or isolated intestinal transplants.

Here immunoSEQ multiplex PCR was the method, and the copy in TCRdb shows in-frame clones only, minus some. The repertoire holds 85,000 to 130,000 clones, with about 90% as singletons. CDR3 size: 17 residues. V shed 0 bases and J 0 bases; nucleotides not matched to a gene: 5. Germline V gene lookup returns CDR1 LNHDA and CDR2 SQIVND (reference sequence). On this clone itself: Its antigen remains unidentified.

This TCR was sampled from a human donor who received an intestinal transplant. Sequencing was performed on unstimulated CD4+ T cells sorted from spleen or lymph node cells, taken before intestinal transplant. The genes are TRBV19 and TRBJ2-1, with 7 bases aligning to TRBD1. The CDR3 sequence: CASSIDSRGSSYNEQFF. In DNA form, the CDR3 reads TGTGCCAGTAGTATAGACTCCAGGGGGAGCTCCTACAATGAGCAGTTCTTC.